This T cell receptor beta chain was sequenced in a study of blood T cells in healthy people across ages. Many counts were recorded for this clonotype. No antigen is known for it. General study results and limits: Strong correlation linked observed beta diversity and percent naive T cells. A roughly linear fall in TCR beta diversity per million T cells was seen with increasing age. Estimates drawn from one million T cells were deemed to understate diversity.

A second PCR of about 7 to 12 cycles used a sample-barcoded 5' primer and a J-beta primer mix. Each CDR3 protein gets one entry after TCRdb re-called the 5' RACE reads with MiXCR. The sample has about 650,000 distinct CDR3 sequences, roughly 30% seen once. This receptor was obtained from a woman older than 75 in good health. Sequencing input: blood.

CDR3 in DNA: TGCGCCAGCAGCTTGGTCTCGCGGACCTCCCAAGAGACCCAGTACTTC. Translating gives CASSLVSRTSQETQYF. V is TRBV5-1 and J is TRBJ2-5, with D uncertain. Trimming removed 0 bases from V and 1 base from J, with 13 bases in between. Germline loops: CDR1 SGHRS, CDR2 YFSETQ. This CDR3 comprises 16 residues.